The 26 T cell receptor beta chains in this list originate from one sample, sequenced in a study of cytomegalovirus exposure and HLA in healthy donors listed by TCRdb under 2017. The receptor library was made with the immunoSEQ multiplex PCR assay. The source is immuneACCESS, and TCRdb retained only in-frame sequences with V and J called. Part of the clones is not carried over; for the studies checked, unresolved V genes explain less than half of this, and the remainder is unexplained. Within this sample are 250,000 to 350,000 clones, with approximately 86% of them counted one time only. The ten largest make up 0.95% to 1.5% of the sample. The sequencing sample was made of PBMCs. The origin of the receptors is a woman aged 25 to 39 in good health and CMV-seropositive.

CDR3 amino acids: CASSLTGTSGRVNTQYF. In DNA form, the CDR3 reads TGTGCCAGCAGTCTTACCGGGACTAGCGGGAGAGTGAATACGCAGTATTTT. The rearrangement uses TRBV27 and TRBJ2-3; 14 nucleotides line up with TRBD2. Germline assignment: CDR1 MNHEY and CDR2 SMNVEV (reference sequence). Trimming cost V 5 bases and J 7 bases; bases outside gene matches: 11. The CDR3 has 17 residues.

V and J are TRBV6-5 and TRBJ1-2; D gene uncertain. This CDR3 is built from 13 residues. Germline V lookup: CDR1 MNHEY, CDR2 SVGAGI. V dropped 4 bases and J dropped 3 bases, with 9 bases sitting between them. Here the CDR3 reads CASSSGFYYGYTF. DNA for the CDR3: TGTGCCAGCAGTTCGGGCTTTTACTATGGCTACACCTTC.

The chain carries TRBV15 and TRBJ1-5; no firm D call. V was shortened by 0 bases and J by 3 bases, with 6 bases between the two germline ends. The CDR3 has 14 residues. CDR1 and CDR2 (germline): LNHNV, YYDKDF (reference sequence). This CDR3 reads CATSRDQANQPQHF. In nucleotides, the CDR3 is TGTGCCACCAGCAGAGATCAGGCCAATCAGCCCCAGCATTTT.

This chain uses TRBV5-6 with TRBJ2-5; the D gene is possibly TRBD2 (7 bases). This CDR3 contains 15 residues. The germline CDR1 and CDR2 sequences are SGHDT and YYEEEE. The V gene lost 0 bases and the J gene lost 5 bases, with 14 bases spanning the gap. CDR3 coding DNA: TGTGCCAGCAGCTTGGCGTCCAGGGGAGGGGAGACCCAGTACTTC. Its protein product is CASSLASRGGETQYF. The entire variable domain, with the rest obtained from reference TRBV5-6 and TRBJ2-5, is as follows: DAGVTQSPTHLIKTRGQQVTLRCSPKSGHDTVSWYQQALGQGPQFIFQYYEEEERQRGNFPDRFSGHQFPNYSSELNVNALLLGDSALYLCASSLASRGGETQYFGPGTRLLVL.

The genes are TRBV7-9 and TRBJ2-7; tentative D call: TRBD2 (6 bases). CDR3 length: 15 residues. Trimming shortened V by 1 base and J by 7 bases, and 17 bases separated the two germline ends. CDR1 SEHNR and CDR2 FQNEAQ come from the germline V gene (reference sequence). Written as DNA, the CDR3 is TGTGCCAGCAGCTTAGGAGGCGGGGAGCGCCGAGAGCAGTACTTC. This encodes CASSLGGGERREQYF.

This clone was observed a handful of times. The chain employs TRBV9 and TRBJ1-1; the D is unclear. Trimming took off 4 bases at V and 5 bases at J, with 6 bases between the two ends. The CDR3 is 11 amino acids. CDR1 and CDR2 (germline): SGDLS, YYNGEE. CDR3 sequence (DNA): TGTGCCAGCAGCACCGGGACTGAAGCTTTCTTT. This gives the protein CASSTGTEAFF. Combining the CDR3 with reference TRBV9 and TRBJ1-1 gives the whole variable domain DSGVTQTPKHLITATGQRVTLRCSPRSGDLSVYWYQQSLDQGLQFLIQYYNGEERAKGNILERFSAQQFPDLHSELNLSSLELGDSALYFCASSTGTEAFFGQGTRLTVV.

The chain is built from TRBV15 and TRBJ2-7, with D possibly being TRBD1 or TRBD2 (6 bases each). V was trimmed by 5 bases and J by 3 bases, leaving 14 bases between them. This CDR3 is 14 amino acids long. CDR1 is LNHNV, CDR2 YYDKDF, per germline (reference sequence). Written as DNA, the CDR3 is TGTGCCACCAGCGCAACACGGGGGCTCTACGAGCAGTACTTC. This sequence encodes CATSATRGLYEQYF.

The chain couples TRBV5-1 to TRBJ2-7; tentatively, D is TRBD1 (6 bases). Germline-derived CDR1 and CDR2 are SGHRS and YFSETQ. The V end was cut by 4 bases, the J end by 2 bases, with 19 bases between. The CDR3 runs 16 residues. CDR3 protein: CASSPLRGGGTYEQYF. CDR3 DNA sequence: TGCGCCAGCAGCCCTCTCAGGGGTGGAGGAACCTACGAGCAGTACTTC.

This clone was counted a few times. The chain uses TRBV6-5 and TRBJ1-6; D is possibly TRBD1 (6 bases). V lost 2 bases and J 9 bases, leaving 11 bases between the germline ends. This CDR3 region has 14 residues. The germline V gene encodes CDR1 MNHEY and CDR2 SVGAGI. CDR3 protein: CASSYGQTFSPLHF. CDR3 coding DNA: TGTGCCAGCAGTTACGGACAGACATTTTCACCCCTCCACTTT.

As concerns this clone: Other DNA variants within this sample encode the same CDR3. J is TRBJ1-5 and V is TRBV5-4, with D hard to call. Trimming left V 0 bases short and J 1 base short, with 5 bases between. Germline V gene data show CDR1 as SGHNT and CDR2 as YYREEE (reference sequence). The CDR3 covers 14 residues. The CDR3 DNA follows: TGTGCCAGCAGCTTGGACGGGAGCAATCAGCCCCAGCATTTT. It specifies CASSLDGSNQPQHF.

Only a few counts were recorded for this clone. J is TRBJ1-2 and V is TRBV4-3; no definite D call. The CDR3 sequence is 13 residues long. Germline V gene sequence: CDR1 LGHNA, CDR2 YSLEER. V lost 0 bases to trimming and J lost 9 bases, with 11 bases between them. Here the CDR3 DNA reads TGCGCCAGCAGCCAAGATCGTCAAGGGCGCTACACCTTC. It is translated as CASSQDRQGRYTF.

V and J are TRBV5-1 and TRBJ1-2; maybe TRBD1 (6 bases). This CDR3 spans 18 amino acids. CDR1 is SGHRS and CDR2 is YFSETQ in the germline V gene. The V end was cut by 4 bases, the J end by 0 bases, with 22 bases between. The CDR3 sequence is CASSDGQSLRDANYGYTF. Written as DNA, the CDR3 is TGCGCCAGCAGCGACGGACAGTCCCTGAGGGATGCTAACTATGGCTACACCTTC.

The chain links TRBV18 to TRBJ2-7; TRBD1 matches at 9 bases. Germline CDR1 is KGHSH and CDR2 is LQKENI. The CDR3 is 14 amino acids. The trim removed 6 bases at V and 4 bases at J, leaving 7 bases unmatched. The chain's CDR3 is CASSRDRVAYEQYF. The DNA of the CDR3 is TGTGCCAGCTCTCGGGACAGGGTCGCTTACGAGCAGTACTTC.

V and J are TRBV18 and TRBJ2-7, with D unclear. V gave up 0 bases and J gave up 6 bases, with 12 bases separating them. Germline CDR1 and CDR2: KGHSH and LQKENI. The CDR3 has 14 amino acids. CDR3 sequence (DNA): TGTGCCAGCTCACCACCGCCCGCGATGGGCGAGCAGTACTTC. Protein sequence: CASSPPPAMGEQYF. Full variable domain (outside the CDR3, taken from reference TRBV18 and TRBJ2-7): NAGVMQNPRHLVRRRGQEARLRCSPMKGHSHVYWYRQLPEEGLKFMVYLQKENIIDESGMPKERFSAEFPKEGPSILRIQQVVRGDSAAYFCASSPPPAMGEQYFGPGTRLTVT.

The chain combines TRBV10-3 with TRBJ2-7, with D possibly matching TRBD1 (7 bases). The CDR3 consists of 13 residues. Between the trimmed V and J ends, which lost 6 bases and 4 bases, there was a span of 13 bases. CDR1 and CDR2 (germline): ENHRY, SYGVKD. CDR3 in DNA: TGTGCCATCAGGGAGGGACAGCCGTACGAGCAGTACTTC. This encodes CAIREGQPYEQYF.

The V and J genes are TRBV6-6 and TRBJ2-7; TRBD1 matches at 8 bases. Germline V CDR1 and CDR2: MNHNY, SVGAGI (reference sequence). The V gene end was trimmed by 6 bases and the J gene end by 5 bases; junction bases not matched to a gene: 12. The CDR3 has 15 amino acids. The chain's CDR3 is CASSTTGGIPNEQYF. DNA of the CDR3: TGTGCCAGCAGCACCACAGGGGGAATTCCTAACGAGCAGTACTTC.

The CDR3 protein is CASSRDTFTGELFF. For the CDR3, the DNA is TGTGCCAGCAGCCGAGACACTTTCACCGGGGAGCTGTTTTTT. The J gene is TRBJ2-2, the V gene TRBV11-2; D ambiguous. This CDR3 is built from 14 residues. Trimming stripped 5 bases from V and 4 bases from J, with 11 bases between. Germline values: CDR1 SGHAT, CDR2 FQNNGV.

The chain employs TRBV6-1 and TRBJ2-4; a possible D gene is TRBD2 (5 bases). The CDR3 loop spans 13 amino acids. Looked up from germline, CDR1 is MNHNS and CDR2 is SASEGT. The germline V and J ends were trimmed by 7 bases and 7 bases, with 14 bases remaining between them. In nucleotides, the CDR3 is TGTGCCAGCACTGGACTCAACCCCAACATTCAGTACTTC. This translates into CASTGLNPNIQYF.

The chain recombines TRBV7-8 with TRBJ2-7; 9 positions agree with TRBD2. The CDR3 length is 15 residues. Germline CDR1 SGHVS, CDR2 FQNEAQ. After removal of 4 bases from V and 1 base from J, the junction contained 5 bases not matched to a gene. CDR3 protein: CASSSLAGMSYEQYF. As DNA, the CDR3 is TGTGCCAGCAGCTCGCTAGCGGGGATGTCCTACGAGCAGTACTTC. The variable domain in full, with the rest retrieved from reference TRBV7-8 and TRBJ2-7, is GAGVSQSPRYKVAKRGQDVALRCDPISGHVSLFWYQQALGQGPEFLTYFQNEAQLDKSGLPSDRFFAERPEGSVSTLKIQRTQQEDSAVYLCASSSLAGMSYEQYFGPGTRLTVT.

This chain joins TRBV6-4 and TRBJ2-2, with unresolved D. The V gene lost 0 bases and the J gene lost 6 bases, with 8 bases spanning the gap. This CDR3 is 14 amino acids long. Germline loops: CDR1 MRHNA, CDR2 SNTAGT. CDR3 DNA sequence: TGTGCCAGCAGTGACTCTTGGGTGGCCGGGGAGCTGTTTTTT. This sequence encodes CASSDSWVAGELFF.

Written as DNA, the CDR3 is TGTGCCAGCAGCCAAAGCGGGACACTGAACACTGAAGCTTTCTTT. This gives the protein CASSQSGTLNTEAFF. This chain joins TRBV7-8 and TRBJ1-1; D may be TRBD1 (6 bases). Trimming removed 5 bases at V and 0 bases at J, with 13 bases between. The CDR3 covers 15 residues. In germline, CDR1 is SGHVS, CDR2 FQNEAQ.

The V gene is TRBV30, the J gene TRBJ1-5, with D unresolved. This CDR3 spans 14 amino acids. Germline CDR1 GTSNPN, CDR2 SVGIG (reference sequence). V lost 3 bases, J lost 7 bases, and 16 bases lay in between. The CDR3 DNA reads as TGTGCCTGGAGAAATCCTGATATGAGGCAGCCCCAGCATTTT. This gives the protein CAWRNPDMRQPQHF.

The chain uses TRBV5-1 and TRBJ2-1; D is uncertain. CDR3 length: 13 residues. V shed 4 bases and J shed 7 bases, with 12 bases lying between them. The V gene's germline CDR1 is SGHRS and CDR2 YFSETQ. DNA for the CDR3: TGCGCCAGCAGCCTCCTGGAACCAAATGAGCAGTTCTTC. The encoded protein is CASSLLEPNEQFF.

The J gene is TRBJ2-7, the V gene TRBV6-5; TRBD1 aligns across 8 bases. V shed 6 bases, J shed 3 bases, and the junction held 10 bases outside the gene matches. Germline V gene data show CDR1 as MNHEY and CDR2 as SVGAGI. This CDR3 spans 15 amino acids. Here the CDR3 reads CASRPDRAGNYEQYF. The DNA for the CDR3 is TGTGCCAGCAGACCGGACAGGGCAGGGAACTACGAGCAGTACTTC.

The V gene is TRBV29-1, the J gene TRBJ2-1; D is ambiguous. Trimming took off 2 bases at V and 0 bases at J, with 8 bases between the two ends. The CDR3 is made up of 14 amino acids. Germline loops: CDR1 SQVTM, CDR2 ANQGSEA. CDR3 sequence reads: CSVEQESSYNEQFF. As DNA, the CDR3 is TGCAGCGTTGAACAGGAGAGCTCCTACAATGAGCAGTTCTTC.

The chain uses TRBV29-1 and TRBJ2-7, with 7 bases identical to TRBD2. With 5 bases clipped from V and 6 bases from J, the junction kept 10 bases outside the gene matches. Germline V gives CDR1 SQVTM, CDR2 ANQGSEA. This CDR3 has 13 amino acids. The CDR3 loop is CSVRQGGVGEQYF. Here the CDR3 DNA reads TGCAGCGTTCGTCAGGGAGGGGTCGGCGAGCAGTACTTC.